Listed below are T cell receptor beta chains from one sample, sequenced in a study of cytomegalovirus exposure and HLA in healthy donors. The assay was immunoSEQ multiplex PCR, and TCRdb's table has in-frame clones only and misses some. Of roughly 130,000 clones listed, about 82% were seen once; the top ten hold approximately 5%. The sample was PBMCs. The receptor source for this set is a man under 40 in good health and CMV-seronegative. Each CDR3 is given with its conserved first and last residue. D genes are given only for firm matches. Not every row has a clone size; where given, it reads once, few, many or a size class.

TRBV2	NA	few	TRBJ1-6	CASSEWGGRPSPLHF	TGTGCCAGCAGTGAATGGGGGGGGCGGCCTTCACCCCTCCACTTT
TRBV2	TRBD1	NA	TRBJ2-2	CASSVQGAGELFF	TGTGCCAGCAGTGTCCAGGGGGCCGGGGAGCTGTTTTTT
TRBV27	NA	NA	TRBJ2-7	CASSLGTGHYEQYF	TGTGCCAGCAGTTTGGGAACAGGCCACTACGAGCAGTACTTC
TRBV5-1	TRBD1	NA	TRBJ2-7	CASSLFDRGANEQYF	TGCGCCAGCAGCTTGTTTGACAGGGGCGCCAACGAGCAGTACTTC
TRBV7-2	NA	NA	TRBJ1-1	CASSFGTPEAFF	TGTGCCAGCAGCTTCGGGACTCCTGAAGCTTTCTTT
TRBV4-3	NA	NA	TRBJ2-7	CASSQGLESYEQYF	TGCGCCAGCAGCCAAGGACTGGAGTCCTACGAGCAGTACTTC
TRBV6-5	TRBD1	NA	TRBJ2-7	CASREKQGARNEQYF	TGTGCCAGCAGGGAAAAACAGGGGGCGCGGAACGAGCAGTACTTC
TRBV25-1	TRBD1	NA	TRBJ1-2	CASSGQGASSDNYGYTF	TGTGCCAGCAGTGGACAGGGAGCCTCTTCAGACAACTATGGCTACACCTTC
TRBV15	NA	NA	TRBJ2-6	CATSRGFGASGANVLTF	TGTGCCACCAGCAGAGGCTTTGGAGCCTCTGGGGCCAACGTCCTGACTTTC
TRBV4-2	NA	NA	TRBJ1-3	CASSQDPGNTIYF	TGTGCCAGCAGCCAAGATCCAGGAAACACCATATATTTT
TRBV4-3	TRBD1	NA	TRBJ2-7	CASSQRLSGQGASGQYF	TGCGCCAGCAGCCAGAGGTTGTCAGGACAGGGGGCTTCAGGGCAGTACTTC
TRBV7-8	NA	NA	TRBJ2-1	CATEGVVGAREQFF	TGTGCCACCGAGGGGGTAGTTGGGGCGCGGGAGCAGTTCTTC
TRBV5-1	TRBD1	NA	TRBJ2-3	CASSLTGTGGTDTQYF	TGCGCCAGCAGCTTAACCGGGACAGGGGGTACAGATACGCAGTATTTT
TRBV29-1	TRBD1	few	TRBJ1-1	CSVDTGDTEAFF	TGCAGCGTTGATACAGGGGACACTGAAGCTTTCTTT
TRBV4-3	TRBD2	NA	TRBJ2-3	CASSQGTSGGQPGSDTQYF	TGCGCCAGCAGCCAAGGGACTAGCGGGGGGCAGCCGGGTTCAGATACGCAGTATTTT
TRBV6-6	NA	NA	TRBJ2-3	CASSSITDTQYF	TGTGCCAGCAGTTCCATCACAGATACGCAGTATTTT
TRBV4-3	TRBD2	NA	TRBJ2-1	CASRQGLAGPSYNEQFF	TGCGCCAGCAGACAGGGACTAGCGGGACCCAGTTACAATGAGCAGTTCTTC
TRBV5-1	TRBD1	few	TRBJ2-1	CASSLTGSRDRAYNEQFF	TGCGCCAGCAGCTTGACCGGGAGTCGGGACAGGGCATACAATGAGCAGTTCTTC
TRBV4-1	NA	NA	TRBJ1-5	CASSQDVTESNQPQHF	TGCGCCAGCAGCCAAGACGTAACAGAGAGCAATCAGCCCCAGCATTTT
TRBV7-2	TRBD2	NA	TRBJ2-3	CASSLGTSRRDTQYF	TGTGCCAGCAGCTTAGGGACTAGCAGAAGAGATACGCAGTATTTT